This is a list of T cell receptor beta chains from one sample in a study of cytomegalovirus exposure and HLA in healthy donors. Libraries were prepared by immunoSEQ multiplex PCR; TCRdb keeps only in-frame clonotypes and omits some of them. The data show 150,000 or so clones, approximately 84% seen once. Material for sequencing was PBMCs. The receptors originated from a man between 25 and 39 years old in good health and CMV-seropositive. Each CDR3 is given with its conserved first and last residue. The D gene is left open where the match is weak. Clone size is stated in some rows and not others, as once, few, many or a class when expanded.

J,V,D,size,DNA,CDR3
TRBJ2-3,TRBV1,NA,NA,TGCACCAGCAGCCAAGGAGGCACAGATACGCAGTATTTT,CTSSQGGTDTQYF
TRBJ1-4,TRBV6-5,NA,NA,TGTGCCAGCAGCAGACACAGGGAAAATGAAAAACTGTTTTTT,CASSRHRENEKLFF
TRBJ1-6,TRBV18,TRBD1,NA,TGTGCCAGCTCATTGTACCGGGACAGGGGGATTAATTCTCCCCTCCACTTT,CASSLYRDRGINSPLHF
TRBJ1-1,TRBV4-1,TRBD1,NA,TGCGCCAGCAGCCGAGGGACAGGGTTGAACACTGAAGCTTTCTTT,CASSRGTGLNTEAFF
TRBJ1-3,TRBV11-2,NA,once,TGTGCCAGCAGCTTTGAGTCCGGAAACACCATATATTTT,CASSFESGNTIYF
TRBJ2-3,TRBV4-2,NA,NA,TGTGCCAGCAGCCAAGAGGGTGGCGGGGCCCCCACAGATACGCAGTATTTT,CASSQEGGGAPTDTQYF
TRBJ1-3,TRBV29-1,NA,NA,TGCAGCGTTGCGGGTCTCTCTGGAAACACCATATATTTT,CSVAGLSGNTIYF
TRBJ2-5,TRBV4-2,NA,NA,TGTGCCAGCAGCCAAGGGGGCTCTGGCGAGACCCAGTACTTC,CASSQGGSGETQYF
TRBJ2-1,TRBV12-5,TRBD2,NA,TGTGCTAGTGGTTTAGCGGGAGGGTTAACCTACAATGAGCAGTTCTTC,CASGLAGGLTYNEQFF
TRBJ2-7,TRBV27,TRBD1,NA,TGTGCCAGCAGTTTATCTACCGGGACAGGGGGAATCGTGCAGTACTTC,CASSLSTGTGGIVQYF
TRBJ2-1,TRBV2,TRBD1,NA,TGTGCCAGCAGGCCCGGGACAGGCTACAATGAGCAGTTCTTC,CASRPGTGYNEQFF
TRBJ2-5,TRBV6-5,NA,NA,TGTGCCAGCAGGGAAAACGGGGTACAAGAGACCCAGTACTTC,CASRENGVQETQYF
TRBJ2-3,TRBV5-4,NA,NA,TGTGCCACCGCCCCGAAGGAGCGTGTGGGCACAGATACGCAGTATTTT,CATAPKERVGTDTQYF
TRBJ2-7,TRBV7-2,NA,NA,TGTGCCAGCAGCAATGGACTGGGAAGGTCCTACGAGCAGTACTTC,CASSNGLGRSYEQYF
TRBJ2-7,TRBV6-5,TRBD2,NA,TGTGCCAGCAGTTCCACGAGGACTAGCGGGATCCGCGAGCAGTACTTC,CASSSTRTSGIREQYF
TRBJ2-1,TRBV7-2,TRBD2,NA,TGTGCCAGCAGTTCCGGGACTAGCGGGAGCTATGAGCAGTTCTTC,CASSSGTSGSYEQFF
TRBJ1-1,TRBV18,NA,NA,TGTGCCAGCTCACTGAGGGAGGGCACTGAAGCTTTCTTT,CASSLREGTEAFF
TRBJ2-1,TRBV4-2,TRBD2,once,TGTGCCAGCAGCCAAGGCACTAGCGGGGGGGGGAATGAGCAGTTCTTC,CASSQGTSGGGNEQFF
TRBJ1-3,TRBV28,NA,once,TGTGCCAGCCGTCCCCAGGGGCCTTTCTCTGGAAACACCATATATTTT,CASRPQGPFSGNTIYF
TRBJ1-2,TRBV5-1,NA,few,TGCGCCAGCAGCGGACAGTCCCCCTATGGCTACACCTTC,CASSGQSPYGYTF
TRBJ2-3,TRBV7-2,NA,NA,TGTGCCAGCAGCCCCCAGGGTAGCACAGATACGCAGTATTTT,CASSPQGSTDTQYF
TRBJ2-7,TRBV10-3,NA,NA,TGTGCCATCAGTTTGGGCCCCGAAGTCTACGAGCAGTACTTC,CAISLGPEVYEQYF
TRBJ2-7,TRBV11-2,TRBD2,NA,TGTGCCAGCAGCTTAGCGGGAGGATCCTACGAGCAGTACTTC,CASSLAGGSYEQYF
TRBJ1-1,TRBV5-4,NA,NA,TGTGCCAGCACCCTGCGGGTGGGTACTGAAGCTTTCTTT,CASTLRVGTEAFF
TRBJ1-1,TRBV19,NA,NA,TGTGCCAGTACCCCGAGTCAGGGCGATGAAGCTTTCTTT,CASTPSQGDEAFF
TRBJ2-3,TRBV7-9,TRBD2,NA,TGTGCCAGCAGCTCATCCTCTAGCGGGATGGGAGATACGCAGTATTTT,CASSSSSSGMGDTQYF
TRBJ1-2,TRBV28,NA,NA,TGTGCCAGCAGCAGCGCTAGCCTTGGATATGGCTACACCTTC,CASSSASLGYGYTF
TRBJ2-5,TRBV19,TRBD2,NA,TGTGCCAGTTCGACGGGGGGGGTGCAAGAGACCCAGTACTTC,CASSTGGVQETQYF
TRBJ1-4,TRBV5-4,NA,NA,TGTGCCAGCAGCTTACAGAGCCCATTGGCGGGTAATGAAAAACTGTTTTTT,CASSLQSPLAGNEKLFF
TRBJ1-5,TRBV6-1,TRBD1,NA,TGTGCCAGCAGTCAAAACAGGGGGCTTCAGCCCCAGCATTTT,CASSQNRGLQPQHF
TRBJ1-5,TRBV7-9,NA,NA,TGTGCCAGCAGCCGTGAGGGGCCCCAGCATTTT,CASSREGPQHF
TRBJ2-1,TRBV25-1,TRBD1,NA,TGTGCCAGCAGTGCGAGGCGTACTGGGACAGGAGCCTACAATGAGCAGTTCTTC,CASSARRTGTGAYNEQFF
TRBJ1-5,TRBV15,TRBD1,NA,TGTGCCACCAGGTTCCTAAGGGGCGGACAGGGGAGAAGTCGGCCCCAGCATTTT,CATRFLRGGQGRSRPQHF